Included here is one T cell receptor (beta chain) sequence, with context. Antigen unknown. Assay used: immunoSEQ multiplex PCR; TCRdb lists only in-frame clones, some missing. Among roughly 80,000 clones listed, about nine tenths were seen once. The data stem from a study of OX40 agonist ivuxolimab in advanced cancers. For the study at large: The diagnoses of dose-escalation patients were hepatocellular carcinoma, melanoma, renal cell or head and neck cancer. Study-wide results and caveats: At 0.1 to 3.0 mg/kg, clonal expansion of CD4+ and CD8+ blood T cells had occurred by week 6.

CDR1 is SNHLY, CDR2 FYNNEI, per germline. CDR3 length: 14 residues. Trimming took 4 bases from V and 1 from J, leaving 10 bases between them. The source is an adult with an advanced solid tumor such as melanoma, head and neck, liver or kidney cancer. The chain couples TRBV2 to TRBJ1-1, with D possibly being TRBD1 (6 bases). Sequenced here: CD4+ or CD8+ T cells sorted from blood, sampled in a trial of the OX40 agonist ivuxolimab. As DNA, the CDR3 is TGTGCCAGCAGTGTTGTCAGGGGGAACACTGAAGCTTTCTTT. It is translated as CASSVVRGNTEAFF.